This TCR beta chain came from a study of T cell clonality in common variable immunodeficiency. Study results and caveats: T cell subpopulation sequencing would be needed to explain CVID clonality.

Patients and controls were mostly of Caucasian heritage. Blood samples were heparinized, about 4.5 to 8 ml per donor. This clone has at least ten counts. Antigen: not known. Clones were sequenced by immunoSEQ multiplex PCR, and TCRdb holds only the in-frame ones, with some missing. The sample is made up of roughly 60,000 clones, none counted only once. Sequenced material: peripheral blood mononuclear cells. The clonotype originates from a person aged 18 to 75 in good health.

CDR3 bases read: TGCAGTGCTAGTATTCTAACTAGCGGCACAGATACG. It codes for CSASILTSGTDT. The CDR3 in its entirety is CSASILTSGTDTQYF. V is TRBV20-1 and J is TRBJ2-3, with 7 nucleotides matching TRBD2. Read data end 3 residues before the CDR3 end; the end is taken from the germline J gene. CDR1 is DFQATT and CDR2 is SNEGSKA in the germline V gene (reference sequence). V dropped 3 bases and J dropped 1; count of bases not matched to a gene: 7. The CDR3 consists of 15 residues.